This T cell receptor (beta chain) was documented in a study of cytomegalovirus exposure and HLA in healthy donors. The study, taken as a whole, reports: A later analysis reportedly identified an Asian-associated ancestry cluster as carrying fewer N-insertions than the approximately 670-donor mean. Data from an earlier analysis indicated that most TCR beta V segments were productive either about 87% or about 30% of the time. Across donors, most TCRs were seen rarely, yet some public ones were widespread.

The CDR3 totals 13 residues. CDR1 is LNHDA, CDR2 SQIVND, per germline (reference sequence). V lost 3 bases, J lost 6 bases, and 12 bases lay in between. Concerning this clone itself: Its antigen is as yet unknown.

The PCR used 60 Vbeta and 13 Jbeta primers. Clones were sequenced by immunoSEQ multiplex PCR, and TCRdb holds only the in-frame ones, with some missing. The repertoire holds 150,000 to 200,000 clones, under 80% seen once, with roughly 2% in the top ten. This sequence originates from a female donor in good health and CMV-seronegative. This rearrangement joins TRBV19 to TRBJ2-7, with D possibly being TRBD2 (6 bases). Sample: PBMCs. CDR3 sequence (DNA): TGTGCCAGTAGTATCATCGGAGGGTCCGAGCAGTACTTC. Translation gives CASSIIGGSEQYF. The complete variable domain, with remaining parts taken from reference TRBV19 and TRBJ2-7, reads DGGITQSPKYLFRKEGQNVTLSCEQNLNHDAMYWYRQDPGQGLRLIYYSQIVNDFQKGDIAEGYSVSREKKESFPLTVTSAQKNPTAFYLCASSIIGGSEQYFGPGTRLTVT.